Below are 2 T cell receptor beta chains sequenced from a single sample in a study of blood T cell repertoires in COVID-19. TCRdb keeps only in-frame clones here, not all; method: immunoSEQ multiplex PCR. The sample has fewer than 300,000 clones, about nine tenths seen once. The sample comprised peripheral blood. The receptor set was obtained from a woman under 40 with COVID-19, enrolled during active disease.

The chain uses TRBV5-6 and TRBJ1-2; D is possibly TRBD1 (5 bases). V dropped 1 base and J dropped 4 bases, with 14 bases sitting between them. CDR1 is SGHDT, CDR2 YYEEEE, per germline. The CDR3 sequence is 15 residues long. CDR3 DNA: TGTGCCAGCAGCTTGAAGTTAGGGCAGGGCTATGGCTACACCTTC. It translates to CASSLKLGQGYGYTF.

The chain employs TRBV7-9 and TRBJ2-1; possibly TRBD2 for D (6 bases). Trimming took off 5 bases at V and 3 bases at J, with 14 bases between the two ends. Germline-derived CDR1 and CDR2 are SEHNR and FQNEAQ (reference sequence). The CDR3 contains 15 residues. CDR3 bases: TGTGCCAGCAGCCTATGGAGGGAGGACTACAATGAGCAGTTCTTC. Its translation: CASSLWREDYNEQFF.